A selection of T cell receptor beta chains follows, all from one sample in a study of T cells in Graves' hyperthyroidism and ophthalmopathy. TCRdb reprocessed the multiplex PCR reads via MiXCR and lists one record per CDR3 protein. Of about 420,000 distinct CDR3 sequences listed, roughly 15% are singletons. The sequenced sample was blood. Source of these receptors: a woman between 18 and 29 years old with Graves' hyperthyroidism. Both conserved end residues are part of each CDR3. The D gene is left open where the match is weak. Size values are once, few and many counts, or a class for expanded clones, and some rows have none.

many	TRBJ1-2	TRBV6-2/TRBV6-3	-	CASSYEGRGYTF	TGTGCCAGCAGTTACGAAGGGAGAGGCTACACCTTC
-	TRBJ2-3	TRBV12-3/TRBV12-4	TRBD2	CASTSSPGLAGADTQYF	TGTGCCAGCACCTCAAGCCCAGGGCTAGCGGGAGCAGATACGCAGTATTTT
many	TRBJ1-4	TRBV6-1	-	CASNRGSNEKLFF	TGTGCCAGCAATCGGGGCTCTAATGAAAAACTGTTTTTT
many	TRBJ2-7	TRBV28	-	CASSPTQMEPYEQYF	TGTGCCAGCAGTCCGACGCAGATGGAACCCTACGAGCAGTACTTC
-	TRBJ2-7	TRBV30	-	CAWSALPDTLGSYEQYF	TGTGCCTGGAGTGCACTCCCGGACACGTTGGGCTCCTACGAGCAGTACTTC
many	TRBJ1-1	TRBV9	TRBD1	CASSSGQGTPYTEAFF	TGTGCCAGCAGCTCGGGACAGGGGACGCCGTATACTGAAGCTTTCTTT
-	TRBJ1-5	TRBV19	-	CASSIEHLRGNQPQHF	TGTGCCAGTAGTATAGAACATCTAAGAGGCAATCAGCCCCAGCATTTT
many	TRBJ2-1	TRBV29-1	-	CSVATTLYNEQFF	TGCAGCGTTGCGACGACATTATACAATGAGCAGTTCTTC
-	TRBJ2-5	TRBV7-9	TRBD1	CASSPRVGQGAETQYF	TGTGCCAGCAGCCCCCGTGTGGGCCAGGGGGCCGAGACCCAGTACTTC
many	TRBJ1-2	TRBV7-9	TRBD1	CASSSPGQDLSYGYTF	TGTGCCAGCAGCTCCCCCGGACAGGACCTGTCCTATGGCTACACCTTC
many	TRBJ2-2	TRBV6-1	TRBD1	CASSELHRGGTGELFF	TGTGCCAGCAGTGAATTGCACAGGGGTGGAACCGGGGAGCTGTTTTTT
many	TRBJ1-1	TRBV28	-	CASSSTGIKAEAFF	TGTGCCAGCAGCTCCACTGGTATTAAGGCTGAAGCTTTCTTT
many	TRBJ2-2	TRBV7-8	TRBD2	CASSTQTSGRANTGELFF	TGTGCCAGCAGCACTCAGACTAGCGGGAGGGCGAACACCGGGGAGCTGTTTTTT
many	TRBJ1-1	TRBV2	TRBD1	CASSELQGARWAEAFF	TGTGCCAGCAGTGAATTACAGGGGGCGAGATGGGCTGAAGCTTTCTTT
many	TRBJ2-1	TRBV20-1	-	CSALGRASYNEQFF	TGCAGTGCTCTTGGGCGGGCCTCCTACAATGAGCAGTTCTTC
few	TRBJ1-1	TRBV5-6	-	CASSLPLGATEAFF	TGTGCCAGCAGCTTGCCCCTGGGAGCCACTGAAGCTTTCTTT
few	TRBJ2-1	TRBV10-3	TRBD2	CAIRGLAGGATYNEQFF	TGTGCCATCAGGGGACTAGCGGGAGGGGCCACCTACAATGAGCAGTTCTTC
-	TRBJ2-2	TRBV7-3	TRBD2	CASSHGIAGGVVGELFF	TGTGCCAGCAGCCACGGGATAGCGGGAGGTGTGGTCGGGGAGCTGTTTTTT
many	TRBJ2-3	TRBV20-1	TRBD2	CSARDGTSGNTDTQYF	TGCAGTGCTAGAGACGGGACTAGCGGTAACACAGATACGCAGTATTTT
-	TRBJ2-5	TRBV19	TRBD1	CASSASGGETQYF	TGTGCCAGTAGTGCTTCAGGGGGAGAGACCCAGTACTTC
many	TRBJ2-3	TRBV11-3	-	CASSLVASDTQYF	TGTGCCAGCAGCTTAGTCGCGTCTGATACGCAGTATTTT
-	TRBJ1-4	TRBV4-1	-	CASSQRTALNEKLFF	TGCGCCAGCAGCCAGCGGACAGCTCTTAATGAAAAACTGTTTTTT
-	TRBJ1-4	TRBV6-5	TRBD1	CASSPSFGTGNEKLFF	TGTGCCAGCAGTCCCTCGTTCGGGACAGGGAATGAAAAACTGTTTTTT
-	TRBJ1-1	TRBV4-3	-	CASSQETRNTEAFF	TGCGCCAGCAGCCAAGAAACTCGGAACACTGAAGCTTTCTTT
many	TRBJ2-7	TRBV27	-	CASSLRGESSYEQYF	TGTGCCAGCAGTTTACGTGGGGAAAGCTCCTACGAGCAGTACTTC
-	TRBJ2-1	TRBV4-3	-	CASSQDGGNSGNEQFF	TGCGCCAGCAGCCAAGATGGGGGCAATTCGGGCAATGAGCAGTTCTTC
many	TRBJ2-1	TRBV18	TRBD1	CASSPQQGADNEQFF	TGTGCCAGCTCACCTCAACAGGGGGCCGACAATGAGCAGTTCTTC
many	TRBJ2-3	TRBV5-1	TRBD2	CASSPGLILAGGRDTQYF	TGCGCCAGCAGCCCGGGACTGATCTTAGCGGGAGGGAGAGATACGCAGTATTTT
few	TRBJ2-7	TRBV12-3/TRBV12-4	TRBD1	CASSTGAYEQYF	TGTGCCAGCTCGACAGGGGCCTACGAGCAGTACTTC
-	TRBJ1-1	TRBV19	TRBD1	CASSGGQGRSTEAFF	TGTGCCAGTAGTGGGGGACAGGGAAGAAGCACTGAAGCTTTCTTT
few	TRBJ2-5	TRBV19	TRBD1	CASNKGAKETQYF	TGTGCCAGTAATAAGGGGGCTAAAGAGACCCAGTACTTC
many	TRBJ1-5	TRBV6-1	-	CASRGLQANNQPQHF	TGTGCCAGCAGAGGCTTACAGGCTAACAATCAGCCCCAGCATTTT
many	TRBJ2-1	TRBV7-2	TRBD2	CASAGDSYNEQFF	TGTGCCTCAGCGGGGGATTCCTACAATGAGCAGTTCTTC
-	TRBJ2-1	TRBV13	TRBD2	CAGSLARTSGRARNEQFF	TGTGCCGGCAGCTTAGCGCGTACTAGCGGGAGGGCTCGCAATGAGCAGTTCTTC
many	TRBJ2-3	TRBV12-5	TRBD2	CASGPPRLAGLRTDTQYF	TGTGCTAGTGGGCCCCCGAGACTAGCGGGCCTCCGCACAGATACGCAGTATTTT